The source of this TCR beta chain is a study of shared clonotypes between healthy human individuals. Study as a whole: Samples came from two female and a few male donors aged 18 to 49.

Across several immunoSEQ plates, the genomic DNA of each subset was split evenly. Input per replicate PCR of unsorted PBMC was approximately 280 ng DNA, corresponding to 33,000 or so T cell genomes. Libraries were prepared by immunoSEQ multiplex PCR; TCRdb keeps only in-frame clonotypes and omits some of them. Of about 480,000 clones in the sample, 79% are singletons; the top ten hold over 10%. This clone was observed a few times. The sequence came from a woman aged 40 to 55 in good health. Some clones in this sample may be carry-over from other donors' samples. The specimen was PBMCs.

The CDR3 nucleotides read TGTGCCAGCAGCATACTAGCGGGGACCTACGAGCAGTACTTC. Amino acid sequence: CASSILAGTYEQYF. The rearrangement joins TRBV7-8 to TRBJ2-7; 10 nucleotides agree with TRBD2. With 5 bases clipped from V and 2 bases from J, the junction kept 3 bases outside the gene matches. This CDR3 is 14 amino acids long. Germline lookup yields CDR1 SGHVS and CDR2 FQNEAQ.